The entry below describes one T cell receptor (beta chain). The antigen is undetermined. These data originate in a study of shared clonotypes between healthy human individuals. Study-level points and caveats: Among donors, the sharing of clonotypes was expected to be influenced by sequencing depth. Some clonotypes were shared by all four sorted-subset donors, while others were not shared. The non-shared ones had lower generation probabilities than the shared ones. What naive subsets generally showed was a larger estimated richness than memory subsets showed.

Deep was the level used in running the assay. The method was immunoSEQ multiplex PCR; TCRdb's version includes in-frame clones alone and lacks a portion of them. The repertoire holds about a million clones, with 70% to 85% as singletons. Germline V gene data show CDR1 as SGHAT and CDR2 as FQNNGV. The CDR3 sequence is 12 residues long. The V end lost 5 bases, the J end lost 10 bases, and 11 bases lay between the germline ends. The receptor was isolated from a man aged 18-30 years in good health. Some clones in this sample may be carry-over from other donors' samples. The V gene is TRBV11-2, the J gene TRBJ1-4, with D unresolved. The sequenced material came from memory CD4+ T cells from PBMCs. Subset: CD45RA-negative fraction. For the CDR3, the DNA is TGTGCCAGCAGCACCCCCCGTGGAAAACTGTTTTTT. It is translated as CASSTPRGKLFF.